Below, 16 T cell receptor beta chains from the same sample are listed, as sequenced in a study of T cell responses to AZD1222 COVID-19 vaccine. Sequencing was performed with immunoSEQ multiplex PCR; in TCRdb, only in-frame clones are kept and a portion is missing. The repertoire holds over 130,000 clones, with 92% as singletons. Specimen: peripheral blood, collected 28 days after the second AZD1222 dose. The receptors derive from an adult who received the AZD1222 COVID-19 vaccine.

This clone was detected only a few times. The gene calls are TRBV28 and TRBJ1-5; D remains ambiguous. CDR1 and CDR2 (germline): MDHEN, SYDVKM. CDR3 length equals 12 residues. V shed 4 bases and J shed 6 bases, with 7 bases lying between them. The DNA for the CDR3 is TGTGCCAGCAGTTCCCCCCCTCAGCCCCAGCATTTT. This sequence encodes CASSSPPQPQHF.

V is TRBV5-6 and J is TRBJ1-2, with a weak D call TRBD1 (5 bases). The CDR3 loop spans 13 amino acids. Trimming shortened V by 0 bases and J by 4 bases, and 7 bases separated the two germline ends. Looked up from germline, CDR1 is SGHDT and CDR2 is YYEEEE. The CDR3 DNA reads TGTGCCAGCAGCTTGGCACAGGCCTATGGCTACACCTTC. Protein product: CASSLAQAYGYTF. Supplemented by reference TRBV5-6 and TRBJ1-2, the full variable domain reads DAGVTQSPTHLIKTRGQQVTLRCSPKSGHDTVSWYQQALGQGPQFIFQYYEEEERQRGNFPDRFSGHQFPNYSSELNVNALLLGDSALYLCASSLAQAYGYTFGSGTRLTVV.

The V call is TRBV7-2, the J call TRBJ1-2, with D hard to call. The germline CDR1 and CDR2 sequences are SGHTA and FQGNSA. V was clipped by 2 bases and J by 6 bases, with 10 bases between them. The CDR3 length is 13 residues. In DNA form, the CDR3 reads TGTGCCAGCAGCTTATACGGCCCGGATGGCTACACCTTC. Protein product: CASSLYGPDGYTF.

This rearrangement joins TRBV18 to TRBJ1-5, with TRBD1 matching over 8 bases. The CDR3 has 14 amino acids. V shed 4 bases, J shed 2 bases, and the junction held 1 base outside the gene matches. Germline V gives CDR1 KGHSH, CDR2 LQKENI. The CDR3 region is CASSLTGGNQPQHF. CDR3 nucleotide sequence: TGTGCCAGCTCACTGACAGGGGGCAATCAGCCCCAGCATTTT. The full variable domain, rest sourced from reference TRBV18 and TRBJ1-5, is NAGVMQNPRHLVRRRGQEARLRCSPMKGHSHVYWYRQLPEEGLKFMVYLQKENIIDESGMPKERFSAEFPKEGPSILRIQQVVRGDSAAYFCASSLTGGNQPQHFGDGTRLSIL.

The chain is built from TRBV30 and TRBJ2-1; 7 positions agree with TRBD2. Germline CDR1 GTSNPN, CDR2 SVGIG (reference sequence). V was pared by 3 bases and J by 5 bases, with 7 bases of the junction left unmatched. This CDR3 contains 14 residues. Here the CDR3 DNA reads TGTGCCTGGAGCTGGGGAGGGAGAGACAATGAGCAGTTCTTC. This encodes CAWSWGGRDNEQFF. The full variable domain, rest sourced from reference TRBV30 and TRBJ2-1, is SQTIHQWPATLVQPVGSPLSLECTVEGTSNPNLYWYRQAAGRGLQLLFYSVGIGQISSEVPQNLSASRPQDRQFILSSKKLLLSDSGFYLCAWSWGGRDNEQFFGPGTRLTVL.

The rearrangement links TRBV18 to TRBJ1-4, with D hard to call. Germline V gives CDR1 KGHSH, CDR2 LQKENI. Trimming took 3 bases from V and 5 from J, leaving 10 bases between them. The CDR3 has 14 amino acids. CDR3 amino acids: CASSPEGLNEKLFF. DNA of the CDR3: TGTGCCAGCTCACCTGAAGGGCTAAATGAAAAACTGTTTTTT.

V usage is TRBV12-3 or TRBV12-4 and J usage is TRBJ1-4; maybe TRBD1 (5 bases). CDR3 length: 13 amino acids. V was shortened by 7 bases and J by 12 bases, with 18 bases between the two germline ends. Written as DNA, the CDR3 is TGTGCCAGCACCGTTACCCAGGGAGGGGAACTGTTTTTT. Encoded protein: CASTVTQGGELFF.

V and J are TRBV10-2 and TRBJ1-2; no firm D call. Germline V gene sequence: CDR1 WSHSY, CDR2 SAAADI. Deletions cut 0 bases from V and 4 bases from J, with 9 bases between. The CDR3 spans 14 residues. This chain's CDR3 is CASSESRGSYGYTF. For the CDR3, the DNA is TGCGCCAGCAGTGAGTCGCGGGGAAGCTATGGCTACACCTTC.

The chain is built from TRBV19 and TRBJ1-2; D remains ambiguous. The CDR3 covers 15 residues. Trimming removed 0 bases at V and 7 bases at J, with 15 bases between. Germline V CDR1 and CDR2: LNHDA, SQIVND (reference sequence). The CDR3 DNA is TGTGCCAGTAGTATAGATCTGCGGGGTGCGGGTGGCTACACCTTC. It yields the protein CASSIDLRGAGGYTF.

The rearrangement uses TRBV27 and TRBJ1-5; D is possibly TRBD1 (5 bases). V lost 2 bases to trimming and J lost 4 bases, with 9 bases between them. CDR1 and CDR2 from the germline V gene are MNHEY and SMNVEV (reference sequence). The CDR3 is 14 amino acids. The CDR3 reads CASSLQGGNQPQHF. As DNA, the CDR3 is TGTGCCAGCAGTTTACAGGGAGGGAATCAGCCCCAGCATTTT.

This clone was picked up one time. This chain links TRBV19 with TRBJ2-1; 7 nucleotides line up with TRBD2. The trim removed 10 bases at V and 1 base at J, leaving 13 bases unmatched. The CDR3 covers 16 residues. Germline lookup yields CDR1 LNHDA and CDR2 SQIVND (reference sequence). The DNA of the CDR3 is TGTGCCACCAAACCCCTAGCGGAGCCTTCCTACAATGAGCAGTTCTTC. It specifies CATKPLAEPSYNEQFF.

CDR3 amino acids: CATSDLQGDYGYTF. In DNA form, the CDR3 reads TGTGCCACCAGTGATTTGCAGGGGGACTATGGCTACACCTTC. This rearrangement joins TRBV24-1 to TRBJ1-2; TRBD1 matches 7 bases. Germline CDR1 is KGHDR and CDR2 is SFDVKD. CDR3 size: 14 residues. Unmatched junction bases numbered 0, after V lost 0 bases and J lost 3 bases.

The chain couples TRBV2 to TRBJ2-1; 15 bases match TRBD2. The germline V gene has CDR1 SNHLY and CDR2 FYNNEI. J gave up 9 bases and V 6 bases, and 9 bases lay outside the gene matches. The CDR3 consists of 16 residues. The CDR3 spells CASRAGTSGRKGEQFF. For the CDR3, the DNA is TGTGCCAGCAGGGCCGGGACTAGCGGGAGGAAGGGTGAGCAGTTCTTC.

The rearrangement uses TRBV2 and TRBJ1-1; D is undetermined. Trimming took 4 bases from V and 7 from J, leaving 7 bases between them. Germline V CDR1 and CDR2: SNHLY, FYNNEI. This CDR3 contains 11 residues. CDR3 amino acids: CASSVVYEAFF. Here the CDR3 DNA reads TGTGCCAGCAGTGTGGTTTATGAAGCTTTCTTT.

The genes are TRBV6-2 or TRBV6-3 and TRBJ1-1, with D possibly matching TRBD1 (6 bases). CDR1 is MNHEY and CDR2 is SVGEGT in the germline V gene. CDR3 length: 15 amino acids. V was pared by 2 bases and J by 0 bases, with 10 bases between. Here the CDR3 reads CASSYGTNMNTEAFF. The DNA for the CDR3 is TGTGCCAGCAGTTACGGGACAAATATGAACACTGAAGCTTTCTTT.

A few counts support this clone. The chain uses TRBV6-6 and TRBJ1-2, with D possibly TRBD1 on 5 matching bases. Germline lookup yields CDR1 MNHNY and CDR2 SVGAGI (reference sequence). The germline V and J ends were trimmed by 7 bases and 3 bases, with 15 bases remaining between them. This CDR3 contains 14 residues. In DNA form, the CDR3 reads TGTGCCAGCATCACAGACAGTATACACTATGGCTACACCTTC. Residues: CASITDSIHYGYTF.